There are a few counts of the clone carrying this T cell receptor beta chain. Via MiXCR, TCRdb re-called the RT-PCR reads, giving one row per CDR3 protein. Among about a million distinct CDR3 sequences listed, about 20% were seen once. CDR3 length: 13 amino acids. V lost 6 bases to trimming and J lost 2 bases; unmatched junction nucleotides: 4. The record originates from a study of patients and donors after allogeneic stem cell transplantation. This rearrangement joins TRBV12-3 or TRBV12-4 to TRBJ2-7; 7 bases fit TRBD2. This sequence originates from a human donor who was either an allogeneic HSCT recipient or a stem cell or donor lymphocyte infusion donor (not recorded which). It is not recorded whose cells these are; they may come from a transplant donor. The sequenced sample was blood, either unsorted or a sorted T cell fraction (not recorded which). CDR3 loop: CASSFLAAYEQYF. CDR3 nucleotides: TGTGCCAGCAGCTTTCTAGCGGCCTACGAGCAGTACTTC.